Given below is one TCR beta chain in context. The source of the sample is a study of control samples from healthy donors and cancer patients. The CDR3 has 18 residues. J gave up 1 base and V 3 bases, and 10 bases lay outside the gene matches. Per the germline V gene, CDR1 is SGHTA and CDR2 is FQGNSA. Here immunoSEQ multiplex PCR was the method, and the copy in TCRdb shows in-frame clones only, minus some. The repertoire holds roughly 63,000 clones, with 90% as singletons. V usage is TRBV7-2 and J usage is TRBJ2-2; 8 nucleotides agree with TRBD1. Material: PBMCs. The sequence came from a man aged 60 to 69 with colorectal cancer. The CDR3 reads CASSFPPGQGWNTGELFF. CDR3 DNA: TGTGCCAGCAGCTTCCCCCCAGGACAGGGATGGAACACCGGGGAGCTGTTTTTT.